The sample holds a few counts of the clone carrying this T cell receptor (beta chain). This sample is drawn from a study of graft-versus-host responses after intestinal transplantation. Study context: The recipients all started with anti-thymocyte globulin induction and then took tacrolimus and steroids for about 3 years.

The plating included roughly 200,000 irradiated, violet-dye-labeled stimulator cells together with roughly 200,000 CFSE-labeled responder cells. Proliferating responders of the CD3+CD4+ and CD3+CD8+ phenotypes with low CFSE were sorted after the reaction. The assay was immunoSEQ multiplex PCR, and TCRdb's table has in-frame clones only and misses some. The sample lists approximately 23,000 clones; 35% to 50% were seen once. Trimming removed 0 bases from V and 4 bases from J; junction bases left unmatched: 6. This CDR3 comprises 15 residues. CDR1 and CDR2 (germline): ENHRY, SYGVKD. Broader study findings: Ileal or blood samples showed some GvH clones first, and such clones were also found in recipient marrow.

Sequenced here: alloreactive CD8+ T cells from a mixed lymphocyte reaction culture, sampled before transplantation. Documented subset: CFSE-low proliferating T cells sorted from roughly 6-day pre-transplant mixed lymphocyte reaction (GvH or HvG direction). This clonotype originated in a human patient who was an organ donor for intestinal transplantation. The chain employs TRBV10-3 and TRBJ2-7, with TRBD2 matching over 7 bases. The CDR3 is CAISESRASGYEQYF. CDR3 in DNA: TGTGCCATCAGTGAGTCGAGGGCTAGCGGTTACGAGCAGTACTTC.